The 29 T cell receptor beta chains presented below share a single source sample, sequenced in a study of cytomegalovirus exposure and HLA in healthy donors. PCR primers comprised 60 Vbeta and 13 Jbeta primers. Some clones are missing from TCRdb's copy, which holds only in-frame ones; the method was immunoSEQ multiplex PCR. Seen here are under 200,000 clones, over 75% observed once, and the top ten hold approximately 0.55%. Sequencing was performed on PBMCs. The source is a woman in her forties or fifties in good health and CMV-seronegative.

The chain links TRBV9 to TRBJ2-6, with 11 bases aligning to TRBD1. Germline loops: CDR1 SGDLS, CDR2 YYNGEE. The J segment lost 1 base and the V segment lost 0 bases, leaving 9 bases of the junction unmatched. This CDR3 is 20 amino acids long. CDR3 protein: CASSVGIWTGGSSGANVLTF. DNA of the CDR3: TGTGCCAGCAGCGTAGGGATATGGACAGGGGGCTCGTCTGGGGCCAACGTCCTGACTTTC.

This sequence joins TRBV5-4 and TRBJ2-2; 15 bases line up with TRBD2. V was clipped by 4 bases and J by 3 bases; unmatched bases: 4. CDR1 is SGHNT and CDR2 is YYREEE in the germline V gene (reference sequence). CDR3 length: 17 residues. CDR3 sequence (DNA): TGTGCCAGCAGCCCGGGACTAGCGGGGGGCGACACCGGGGAGCTGTTTTTT. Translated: CASSPGLAGGDTGELFF. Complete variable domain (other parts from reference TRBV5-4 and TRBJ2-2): ETGVTQSPTHLIKTRGQQVTLRCSSQSGHNTVSWYQQALGQGPQFIFQYYREEENGRGNFPPRFSGLQFPNYSSELNVNALELDDSALYLCASSPGLAGGDTGELFFGEGSRLTVL.

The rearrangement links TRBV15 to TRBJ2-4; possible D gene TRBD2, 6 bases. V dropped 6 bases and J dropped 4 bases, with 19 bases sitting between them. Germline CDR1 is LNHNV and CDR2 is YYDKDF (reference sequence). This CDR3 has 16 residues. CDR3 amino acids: CATRPVLSGQKNIQYF. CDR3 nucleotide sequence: TGTGCCACCAGGCCCGTACTTAGCGGACAAAAAAACATTCAGTACTTC.

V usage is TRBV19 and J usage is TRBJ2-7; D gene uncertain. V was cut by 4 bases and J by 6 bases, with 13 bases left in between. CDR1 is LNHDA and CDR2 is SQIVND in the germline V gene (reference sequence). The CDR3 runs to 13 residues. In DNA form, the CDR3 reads TGTGCCAGTAGTACCATACACCTCTCCGAGCAGTACTTC. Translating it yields CASSTIHLSEQYF.

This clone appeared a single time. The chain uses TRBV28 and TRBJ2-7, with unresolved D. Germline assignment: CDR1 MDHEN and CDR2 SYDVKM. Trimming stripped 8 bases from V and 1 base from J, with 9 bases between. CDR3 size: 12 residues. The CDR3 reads CASGSGSYEQYF. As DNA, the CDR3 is TGTGCCAGCGGGTCCGGGTCCTACGAGCAGTACTTC. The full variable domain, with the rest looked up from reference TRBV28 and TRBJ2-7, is DVKVTQSSRYLVKRTGEKVFLECVQDMDHENMFWYRQDPGLGLRLIYFSYDVKMKEKGDIPEGYSVSREKKERFSLILESASTNQTSMYLCASGSGSYEQYFGPGTRLTVT.

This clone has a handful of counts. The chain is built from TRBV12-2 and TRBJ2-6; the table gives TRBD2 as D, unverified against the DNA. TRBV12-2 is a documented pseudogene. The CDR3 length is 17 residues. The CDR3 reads CASRLSPFFCGANVLTF. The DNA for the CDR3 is TGTGCAAGTCGCTTATCCCCTTTCTTCTGTGGGGCCAACGTCCTGACTTTC.

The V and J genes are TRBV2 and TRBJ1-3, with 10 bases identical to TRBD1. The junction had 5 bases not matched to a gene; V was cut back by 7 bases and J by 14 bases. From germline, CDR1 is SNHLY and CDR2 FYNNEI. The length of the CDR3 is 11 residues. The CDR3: CASNDRGRVYF. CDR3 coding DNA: TGTGCCAGCAATGACAGGGGGCGCGTATATTTT.

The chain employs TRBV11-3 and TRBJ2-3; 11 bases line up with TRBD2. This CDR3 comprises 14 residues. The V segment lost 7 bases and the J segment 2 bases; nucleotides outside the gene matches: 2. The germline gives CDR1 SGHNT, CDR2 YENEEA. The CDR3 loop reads CASTTSGVTDTQYF. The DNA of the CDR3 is TGTGCCAGCACGACTAGCGGGGTCACAGATACGCAGTATTTT.

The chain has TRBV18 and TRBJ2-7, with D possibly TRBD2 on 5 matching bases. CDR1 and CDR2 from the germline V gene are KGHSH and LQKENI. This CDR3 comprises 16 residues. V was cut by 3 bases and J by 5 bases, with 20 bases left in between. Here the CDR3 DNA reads TGTGCCAGCTCACCTCCCTCACGAGGAGGTGGCAACGAGCAGTACTTC. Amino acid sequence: CASSPPSRGGGNEQYF.

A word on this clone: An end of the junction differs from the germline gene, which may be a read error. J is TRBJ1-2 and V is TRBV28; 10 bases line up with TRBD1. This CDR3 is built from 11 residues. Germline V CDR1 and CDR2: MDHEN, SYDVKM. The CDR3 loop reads CASTAGTGVHF. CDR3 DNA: TGTGCCAGCACTGCGGGGACAGGGGTGCACTTC.

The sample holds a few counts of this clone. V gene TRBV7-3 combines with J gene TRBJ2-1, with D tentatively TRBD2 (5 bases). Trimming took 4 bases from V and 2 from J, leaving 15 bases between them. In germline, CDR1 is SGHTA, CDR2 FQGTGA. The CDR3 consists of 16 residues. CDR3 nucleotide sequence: TGTGCCAGCAGCTCAGGAGGCCCAGACACCTACAATGAGCAGTTCTTC. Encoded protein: CASSSGGPDTYNEQFF.

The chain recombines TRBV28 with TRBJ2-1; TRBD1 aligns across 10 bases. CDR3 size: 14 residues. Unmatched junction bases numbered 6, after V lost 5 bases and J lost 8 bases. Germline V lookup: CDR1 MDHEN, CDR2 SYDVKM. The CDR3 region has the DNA TGTGCCAGCAGTGAGGACAGGGGGTTGGATGAGCAGTTCTTC. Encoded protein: CASSEDRGLDEQFF.

This chain's CDR3 is CASSFSGIGELFF. The DNA for the CDR3 is TGTGCCAGCAGCTTTTCGGGGATCGGGGAGCTGTTTTTT. The rearrangement links TRBV7-8 to TRBJ2-2; D is perhaps TRBD2 (5 bases). V shed 3 bases and J shed 7 bases, with 9 bases lying between them. This CDR3 has 13 amino acids. Germline CDR1 reads SGHVS; CDR2 reads FQNEAQ.

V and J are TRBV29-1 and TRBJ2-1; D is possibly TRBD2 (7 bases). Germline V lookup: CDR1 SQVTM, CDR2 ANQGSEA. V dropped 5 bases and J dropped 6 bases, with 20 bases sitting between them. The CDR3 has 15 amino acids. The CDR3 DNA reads TGCAGCGTTATGGTGGGTGGGGGGGCTCTCAATGAGCAGTTCTTC. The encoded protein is CSVMVGGGALNEQFF.

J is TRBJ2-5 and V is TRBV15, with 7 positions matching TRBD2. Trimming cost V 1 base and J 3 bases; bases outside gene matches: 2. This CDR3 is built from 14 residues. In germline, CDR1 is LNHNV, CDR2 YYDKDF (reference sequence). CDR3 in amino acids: CATSRVAGEETQYF. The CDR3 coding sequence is TGTGCCACCAGCAGAGTGGCGGGGGAAGAGACCCAGTACTTC.

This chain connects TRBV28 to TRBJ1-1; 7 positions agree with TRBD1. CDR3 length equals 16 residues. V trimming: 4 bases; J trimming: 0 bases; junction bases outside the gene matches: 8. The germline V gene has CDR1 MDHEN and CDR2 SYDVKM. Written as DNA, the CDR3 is TGTGCCAGCAGTTACTCGGGACAGAGAATGAACACTGAAGCTTTCTTT. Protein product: CASSYSGQRMNTEAFF. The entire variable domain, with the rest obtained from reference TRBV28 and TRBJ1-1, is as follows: DVKVTQSSRYLVKRTGEKVFLECVQDMDHENMFWYRQDPGLGLRLIYFSYDVKMKEKGDIPEGYSVSREKKERFSLILESASTNQTSMYLCASSYSGQRMNTEAFFGQGTRLTVV.

The chain's CDR3 is CASGRSGEQYF. The DNA of the CDR3 is TGTGCCAGCGGCCGCTCGGGGGAGCAGTACTTC. The rearrangement uses TRBV7-9 and TRBJ2-7, with D maybe TRBD2 (5 bases). The germline V and J ends were trimmed by 8 bases and 7 bases, with 12 bases remaining between them. This CDR3 is 11 amino acids long. Germline values: CDR1 SEHNR, CDR2 FQNEAQ (reference sequence).

CDR3 nucleotide sequence: TGCGCCAGCAGCCGGCAGGCCTACTCCTACGAGCAGTACTTC. This sequence encodes CASSRQAYSYEQYF. This chain links TRBV4-3 with TRBJ2-5; no firm D call. The J call may be faulty, since TRBJ2-7 better matches the DNA end. This CDR3 has 14 amino acids. Germline assignment: CDR1 LGHNA and CDR2 YSLEER.

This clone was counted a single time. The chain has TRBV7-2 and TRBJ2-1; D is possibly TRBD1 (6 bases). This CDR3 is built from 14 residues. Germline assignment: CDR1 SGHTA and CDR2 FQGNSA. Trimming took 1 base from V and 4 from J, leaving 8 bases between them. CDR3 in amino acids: CASSLDRVYNEQFF. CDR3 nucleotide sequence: TGTGCCAGCAGCTTAGACAGGGTTTACAATGAGCAGTTCTTC.

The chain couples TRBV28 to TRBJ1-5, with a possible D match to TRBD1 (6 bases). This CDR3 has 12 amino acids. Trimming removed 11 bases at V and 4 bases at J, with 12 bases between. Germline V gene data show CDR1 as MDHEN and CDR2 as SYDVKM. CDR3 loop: CAGGGPNQPQHF. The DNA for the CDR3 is TGTGCCGGCGGGGGCCCTAATCAGCCCCAGCATTTT.

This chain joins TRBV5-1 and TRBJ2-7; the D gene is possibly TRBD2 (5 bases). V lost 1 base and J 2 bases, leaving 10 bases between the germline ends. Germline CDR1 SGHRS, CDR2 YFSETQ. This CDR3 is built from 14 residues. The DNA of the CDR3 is TGCGCCAGCAGCTTGAATGGGAGTCCCTACGAGCAGTACTTC. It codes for CASSLNGSPYEQYF.

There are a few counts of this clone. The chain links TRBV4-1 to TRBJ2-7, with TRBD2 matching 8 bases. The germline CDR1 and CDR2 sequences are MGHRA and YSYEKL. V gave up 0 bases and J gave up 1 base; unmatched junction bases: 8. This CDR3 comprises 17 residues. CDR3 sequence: CASSQEPGTRGSYEQYF. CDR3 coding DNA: TGCGCCAGCAGCCAAGAACCCGGGACTAGGGGGTCCTACGAGCAGTACTTC.

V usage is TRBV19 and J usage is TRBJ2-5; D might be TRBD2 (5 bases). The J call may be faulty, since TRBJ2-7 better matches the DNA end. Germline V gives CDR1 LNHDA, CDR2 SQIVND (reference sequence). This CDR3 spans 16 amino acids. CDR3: CASSTPSGRAIYEQYF. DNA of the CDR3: TGTGCCAGTAGTACCCCTTCGGGAAGGGCTATCTACGAGCAGTACTTC.

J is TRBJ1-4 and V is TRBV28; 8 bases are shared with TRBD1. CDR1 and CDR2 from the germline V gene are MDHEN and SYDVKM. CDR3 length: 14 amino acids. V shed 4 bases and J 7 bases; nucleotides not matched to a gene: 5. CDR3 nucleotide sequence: TGTGCCAGCAGTTATCAGGGGGCCGTTGAAAAACTGTTTTTT. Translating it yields CASSYQGAVEKLFF.

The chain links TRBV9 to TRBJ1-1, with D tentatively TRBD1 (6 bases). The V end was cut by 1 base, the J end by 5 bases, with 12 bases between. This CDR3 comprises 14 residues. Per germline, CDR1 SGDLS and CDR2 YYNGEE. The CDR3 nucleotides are TGTGCCAGCAGCGTAAGTGGGGGCTCGACTGAAGCTTTCTTT. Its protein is CASSVSGGSTEAFF. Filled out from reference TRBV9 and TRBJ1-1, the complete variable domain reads DSGVTQTPKHLITATGQRVTLRCSPRSGDLSVYWYQQSLDQGLQFLIQYYNGEERAKGNILERFSAQQFPDLHSELNLSSLELGDSALYFCASSVSGGSTEAFFGQGTRLTVV.

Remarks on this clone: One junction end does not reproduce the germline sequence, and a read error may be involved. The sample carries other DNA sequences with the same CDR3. The CDR3 DNA follows: TGTGCCAGCTCACCACCCTTCGGACAGGGTGTAGCTGAAGCCTTCTTT. This codes for CASSPPFGQGVAEAFF. The chain joins TRBV18 to TRBJ1-1; 8 nucleotides agree with TRBD1. Germline V gene lookup returns CDR1 KGHSH and CDR2 LQKENI. This CDR3 has 16 amino acids.

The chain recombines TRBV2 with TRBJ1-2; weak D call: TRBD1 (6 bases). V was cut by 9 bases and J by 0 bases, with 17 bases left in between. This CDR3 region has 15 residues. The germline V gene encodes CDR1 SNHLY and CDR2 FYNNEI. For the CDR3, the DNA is TGTGCCAGTAACACCGGACAGCTAGCTAACTATGGCTACACCTTC. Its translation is CASNTGQLANYGYTF.

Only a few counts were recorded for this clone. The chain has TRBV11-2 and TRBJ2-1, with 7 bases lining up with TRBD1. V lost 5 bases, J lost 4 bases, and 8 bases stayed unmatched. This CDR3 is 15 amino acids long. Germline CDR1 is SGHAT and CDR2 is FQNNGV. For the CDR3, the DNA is TGTGCCAGCAGCCCCCTACGGGGACAGTACAATGAGCAGTTCTTC. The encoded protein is CASSPLRGQYNEQFF.

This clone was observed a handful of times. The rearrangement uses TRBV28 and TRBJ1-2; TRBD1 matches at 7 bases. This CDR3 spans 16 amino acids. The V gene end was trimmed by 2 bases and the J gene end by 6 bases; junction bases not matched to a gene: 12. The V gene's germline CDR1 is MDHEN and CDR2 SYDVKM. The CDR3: CASSLGAGGDSHGYTF. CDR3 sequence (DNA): TGTGCCAGCAGTTTAGGAGCCGGGGGGGACAGTCATGGCTACACCTTC.